This T cell receptor beta chain is drawn from a study of T cell responses to AZD1222 COVID-19 vaccine. This clone was recorded a few times. Its specificity is unknown. Produced via immunoSEQ multiplex PCR; TCRdb's table is partial and in-frame only. The table has about 150,000 clones, about 86% seen once. Notes on the study in general: Reportedly, nearly half the spike-specific TCRs target unmutated variant regions. Increased Spike-specific TCR breadth and depth were observed after two AZD1222 doses. Clonal diversity was possibly underestimated, and the donors were mostly white British, with more females.

Germline CDR1 reads SGHRS; CDR2 reads YFSETQ. This CDR3 is built from 16 residues. The V end was cut by 4 bases, the J end by 5 bases, with 21 bases between. The sample in question was peripheral blood, obtained 28 days after the second AZD1222 dose. J is TRBJ2-5 and V is TRBV5-1; D may be TRBD2 (7 bases). The source is an adult who received the AZD1222 COVID-19 vaccine. The CDR3 DNA reads TGCGCCAGCAGCCCCGACATTCAAGGGGGGGTTGAGACCCAGTACTTC. The encoded protein is CASSPDIQGGVETQYF.